This TCR beta chain stems from a study of response to subunit inactivated influenza vaccine. General observations from the study: Authors suggested seasonal influenza vaccinations each recruit few new T cells.

Using its own MiXCR run on the RT-PCR reads, TCRdb lists one record per CDR3 protein. The table includes 490,000 or so distinct CDR3 sequences, less than 8% detected once. As regards this clonotype: Its antigen is still unknown.

Germline V gene sequence: CDR1 SGHRS, CDR2 YFSETQ. The V and J ends lost 3 bases and 2 bases, in that order; junction bases with no gene match: 11. The CDR3 is 17 amino acids. The V and J genes are TRBV5-1 and TRBJ2-7; 10 bases fit TRBD2. The receptor was isolated from a man between 45 and 75 years old who received an inactivated influenza vaccine. Sequencing was performed on PBMCs from blood, taken around 2 years after vaccination. This CDR3 is CASSSPTTSGVAYEQYF. The CDR3 bases are TGCGCCAGCAGCTCACCAACCACTAGCGGGGTGGCCTACGAGCAGTACTTC.